Listed here are 26 T cell receptor beta chains from one sample, sequenced in a study of T-cell memory formation after mild COVID-19. MiXCR, applied by TCRdb to the 5' RACE reads, yields one record per CDR3 protein. The table lists around 340,000 distinct CDR3 sequences, roughly 13% of them singletons. Material: PBMCs or a T cell subset sorted from them (not recorded which). The receptors originated from a young man who had mild COVID-19 (a few samples of this study predate the infection). Cell type and time point are not known.

This clonotype was recorded at least ten times. The chain employs TRBV7-8 and TRBJ2-5; 7 bases match TRBD2. The V segment lost 1 base and the J segment 5 bases; nucleotides outside the gene matches: 7. CDR1 is SGHVS, CDR2 FQNEAQ, per germline. The CDR3 totals 15 residues. CDR3 bases: TGTGCCAGCAGCTTAGGGTCAGCGGGGAGGGAGACCCAGTACTTC. It encodes CASSLGSAGRETQYF.

This clonotype was seen only a few times. The chain couples TRBV15 to TRBJ1-1; D remains unclear. Trimming pared 0 bases from V and 1 base from J, leaving 3 bases between. CDR1 LNHNV and CDR2 YYDKDF come from the germline V gene (reference sequence). This CDR3 has 13 amino acids. The CDR3 region has the DNA TGTGCCACCAGCAGAGAAGGGAACACTGAAGCTTTCTTT. Translation gives CATSREGNTEAFF. Using reference TRBV15 and TRBJ1-1 for the parts outside the CDR3, the full variable domain is DAMVIQNPRYQVTQFGKPVTLSCSQTLNHNVMYWYQQKSSQAPKLLFHYYDKDFNNEADTPDNFQSRRPNTSFCFLDIRSPGLGDTAMYLCATSREGNTEAFFGQGTRLTVV.

This clonotype was seen ten or more times. The chain couples TRBV5-1 to TRBJ2-2, with 8 nucleotides matching TRBD1. V gave up 4 bases and J gave up 4 bases; unmatched junction bases: 3. The germline V gene has CDR1 SGHRS and CDR2 YFSETQ. The CDR3 is 14 residues long. The CDR3 nucleotides read TGCGCCAGCAGCCGGGACAGGTCCACCGGGGAGCTGTTTTTT. Amino acids: CASSRDRSTGELFF.

Only a few counts were recorded for this clonotype. The chain has TRBV29-1 and TRBJ1-5; weak D call: TRBD1 (5 bases). The CDR3 has 14 residues. V dropped 4 bases and J dropped 0 bases, with 10 bases sitting between them. The V gene's germline CDR1 is SQVTM and CDR2 ANQGSEA. The DNA for the CDR3 is TGCAGCGTTGTTCTGGGGGATAGCAATCAGCCCCAGCATTTT. It is translated as CSVVLGDSNQPQHF. The whole variable domain, remainder taken from reference TRBV29-1 and TRBJ1-5, is SAVISQKPSRDICQRGTSLTIQCQVDSQVTMMFWYRQQPGQSLTLIATANQGSEATYESGFVIDKFPISRPNLTFSTLTVSNMSPEDSSIYLCSVVLGDSNQPQHFGDGTRLSIL.

This clonotype appeared a few times. This chain links TRBV4-3 with TRBJ1-6, with D unclear. The CDR3 extends over 17 amino acids. Germline CDR1 LGHNA, CDR2 YSLEER. Trimming removed 0 bases from V and 0 bases from J, with 9 bases in between. CDR3 nucleotides: TGCGCCAGCAGCCAAGATCCGTCAGGCTCCTATAATTCACCCCTCCACTTT. Translating gives CASSQDPSGSYNSPLHF.

The chain has TRBV7-9 and TRBJ2-1; D gene uncertain. Trimming cost V 5 bases and J 1 base, with 15 bases left between them. The V gene's germline CDR1 is SEHNR and CDR2 FQNEAQ (reference sequence). This CDR3 spans 16 amino acids. The CDR3 loop is CASSPPGSRSYNEQFF. CDR3 nucleotides: TGTGCCAGCAGCCCCCCCGGAAGTCGGTCCTACAATGAGCAGTTCTTC.

V usage is TRBV4-3 and J usage is TRBJ2-1; D might be TRBD2 (7 bases). The germline gives CDR1 LGHNA, CDR2 YSLEER. The CDR3 is 20 residues long. V lost 2 bases and J 0 bases, leaving 23 bases between the germline ends. The CDR3 reads CASSQRYTWGGHSSYNEQFF. CDR3 DNA sequence: TGCGCCAGCAGCCAACGCTATACGTGGGGGGGGCACAGCTCCTACAATGAGCAGTTCTTC.

The CDR3 spells CASSESINYGYTF. CDR3 sequence (DNA): TGTGCCAGCAGTGAGAGCATTAACTATGGCTACACCTTC. The chain combines TRBV25-1 with TRBJ1-2; D is unclear. From germline, CDR1 is MGHDK and CDR2 SYGVNS. V dropped 3 bases and J dropped 1 base, with 6 bases sitting between them. The CDR3 contains 13 residues.

This clonotype was found a few times. This chain joins TRBV12-3 or TRBV12-4 and TRBJ1-2, with D maybe TRBD1 (5 bases). Between the trimmed V and J ends, which lost 6 bases and 7 bases, there was a span of 21 bases. The CDR3 runs to 15 residues. CDR3 amino acids: CASRRTWGLVIGYTF. The CDR3 DNA is TGTGCCAGCAGACGGACCTGGGGCCTCGTTATTGGCTACACCTTC.

The rearrangement uses TRBV19 and TRBJ1-5, with D perhaps matching TRBD1 (6 bases). The CDR3 is made up of 14 amino acids. Trimming took 3 bases from V and 5 from J, leaving 11 bases between them. Looked up from germline, CDR1 is LNHDA and CDR2 is SQIVND (reference sequence). CDR3: CASSIRGAHQPQHF. CDR3 in DNA: TGTGCCAGTAGTATCCGGGGGGCCCATCAGCCCCAGCATTTT.

This clonotype occurred a few times. The chain employs TRBV6-1 and TRBJ1-2; possibly TRBD1 for D (6 bases). V lost 8 bases, J lost 12 bases, and 10 bases lay in between. Germline CDR1 MNHNS, CDR2 SASEGT. This CDR3 has 9 residues. CDR3 amino acids: CASAGVHTF. Here the CDR3 DNA reads TGTGCCAGCGCAGGGGTACACACCTTC.

V is TRBV10-3 and J is TRBJ2-2; no clear D. Trimming removed 10 bases at V and 3 bases at J, with 12 bases between. Germline V lookup: CDR1 ENHRY, CDR2 SYGVKD. The CDR3 runs 13 residues. CDR3 amino acids: CATQRADTGELFF. For the CDR3, the DNA is TGTGCCACCCAACGGGCGGACACCGGGGAGCTGTTTTTT.

In DNA form, the CDR3 reads TGTGCCAGCAGCTTAACGTGGGCAGATACGCAGTATTTT. Translated: CASSLTWADTQYF. The chain joins TRBV7-3 to TRBJ2-3, with D uncertain. The CDR3 is 13 amino acids. Per the germline V gene, CDR1 is SGHTA and CDR2 is FQGTGA. V lost 0 bases to trimming and J lost 4 bases, with 5 bases between them.

This clonotype has a handful of counts. The genes are TRBV20-1 and TRBJ2-3; possibly TRBD2 for D (7 bases). The ends were cut back, 6 bases at V and 8 bases at J, with 21 bases in the middle. The CDR3 runs to 14 residues. Germline-derived CDR1 and CDR2 are DFQATT and SNEGSKA (reference sequence). Here the CDR3 DNA reads TGCAGTGCCCGAATCGGGGGGCGCGAAGGTACGCAGTATTTT. Translation gives CSARIGGREGTQYF.

V and J are TRBV5-4 and TRBJ2-5, with D unclear. The CDR3 runs 14 residues. The germline V gene encodes CDR1 SGHNT and CDR2 YYREEE (reference sequence). The germline V and J ends were trimmed by 1 base and 1 base, with 8 bases remaining between them. This CDR3 is CASSLTAFQETQYF. As DNA, the CDR3 is TGTGCCAGCAGCTTGACAGCTTTCCAAGAGACCCAGTACTTC. The variable domain in full, completed from reference TRBV5-4 and TRBJ2-5, reads ETGVTQSPTHLIKTRGQQVTLRCSSQSGHNTVSWYQQALGQGPQFIFQYYREEENGRGNFPPRFSGLQFPNYSSELNVNALELDDSALYLCASSLTAFQETQYFGPGTRLLVL.

There are a few counts of this clonotype. The chain uses TRBV4-2 and TRBJ2-1, with D possibly matching TRBD2 (5 bases). The V gene's germline CDR1 is LGHNA and CDR2 YNFKEQ. The germline V and J ends were trimmed by 3 bases and 10 bases, with 10 bases remaining between them. CDR3 length equals 12 residues. The CDR3 here is CASSQPGGEQFF. CDR3 DNA sequence: TGTGCCAGCAGCCAGCCAGGCGGGGAGCAGTTCTTC.

This clonotype came up many times. The chain is built from TRBV25-1 and TRBJ2-3; 8 positions match TRBD1. Trimming at V came to 5 bases and at J to 3 bases, leaving 1 base not matched to a gene. Germline CDR1 and CDR2: MGHDK and SYGVNS. This CDR3 is built from 13 residues. The CDR3 DNA reads TGTGCCAGCAGTAGGACAGGGACAGATACGCAGTATTTT. The encoded protein is CASSRTGTDTQYF.

This clonotype was observed many times. This chain uses TRBV27 with TRBJ2-7; maybe TRBD2 (5 bases). V lost 1 base and J lost 0, with 7 bases in between. Germline loops: CDR1 MNHEY, CDR2 SMNVEV (reference sequence). This CDR3 is built from 14 residues. Written as DNA, the CDR3 is TGTGCCAGCAGTTTATGGGAGAGCTCCTACGAGCAGTACTTC. This codes for CASSLWESSYEQYF.

This clonotype was seen only a few times. The genes are TRBV6-6 and TRBJ2-7, with 7 positions matching TRBD1. The CDR3 runs to 13 residues. The germline gives CDR1 MNHNY, CDR2 SVGAGI (reference sequence). Trimming at V came to 8 bases and at J to 4 bases, leaving 8 bases not matched to a gene. The CDR3 protein is CASGRDSYYEQYV. The CDR3 DNA sequence: TGTGCCAGCGGACGGGACAGCTATTACGAGCAGTACGTC.

This clonotype turned up a few times. The genes are TRBV7-9 and TRBJ2-5; D is perhaps TRBD1 (6 bases). V lost 5 bases and J lost 0, with 7 bases in between. The germline V gene has CDR1 SEHNR and CDR2 FQNEAQ (reference sequence). The CDR3 has 13 residues. The DNA of the CDR3 is TGTGCCAGCAGCAGGGACAACCAAGAGACCCAGTACTTC. Amino acids: CASSRDNQETQYF.

Only a few counts were recorded for this clonotype. The chain combines TRBV18 with TRBJ1-4; unclear D gene. V lost 2 bases and J lost 4, with 11 bases in between. This CDR3 spans 15 amino acids. Germline V lookup: CDR1 KGHSH, CDR2 LQKENI. The CDR3 coding sequence is TGTGCCAGCTCACCAGACGGCAGCCGTAATGAAAAACTGTTTTTT. This codes for CASSPDGSRNEKLFF.

This clonotype has more than one count but fewer than ten. This sequence joins TRBV5-4 and TRBJ1-3, with TRBD1 identical over 8 bases. Germline V gene lookup returns CDR1 SGHNT and CDR2 YYREEE (reference sequence). The CDR3 length is 15 residues. The ends lost 4 bases at V and 0 bases at J; junction bases unmatched: 3. The chain's CDR3 is CASSRDRSSGNTIYF. CDR3 nucleotide sequence: TGTGCCAGCAGCCGGGACAGGTCCTCTGGAAACACCATATATTTT. Variable domain in full (rest from reference TRBV5-4 and TRBJ1-3): ETGVTQSPTHLIKTRGQQVTLRCSSQSGHNTVSWYQQALGQGPQFIFQYYREEENGRGNFPPRFSGLQFPNYSSELNVNALELDDSALYLCASSRDRSSGNTIYFGEGSWLTVV.

In its sample, this clonotype was seen a few times. The V and J genes are TRBV5-1 and TRBJ2-1, with no clear D. Deletions cut 1 base from V and 8 bases from J, with 13 bases between. CDR1 and CDR2 from the germline V gene are SGHRS and YFSETQ. The CDR3 is made up of 14 amino acids. Here the CDR3 reads CASSLPENEYEQFF. The CDR3 bases are TGCGCCAGCAGCTTGCCCGAGAATGAGTATGAGCAGTTCTTC.

This clonotype was seen a handful of times. The chain joins TRBV5-1 to TRBJ1-2; no clear D gene. The CDR3 is 14 amino acids. V lost 2 bases and J lost 4, with 12 bases in between. Germline CDR1 SGHRS, CDR2 YFSETQ. CDR3 region: CASSFLGFRYGYTF. The CDR3 coding sequence is TGCGCCAGCAGCTTCCTAGGGTTTCGCTATGGCTACACCTTC.

This clonotype was picked up a small number of times. The chain combines TRBV4-3 with TRBJ2-3, with a possible D match to TRBD2 (5 bases). This CDR3 comprises 18 residues. In germline, CDR1 is LGHNA, CDR2 YSLEER. The V and J ends lost 1 base and 0 bases respectively, with 17 bases between them. The CDR3 loop reads CASSQVSRGRGSTDTQYF. The CDR3 DNA reads TGCGCCAGCAGCCAAGTTAGCCGTGGACGGGGAAGCACAGATACGCAGTATTTT.

The V gene is TRBV7-2, the J gene TRBJ2-3, with TRBD2 matching 8 bases. This CDR3 contains 15 residues. V lost 4 bases, J lost 4 bases, and 7 bases stayed unmatched. The germline gives CDR1 SGHTA, CDR2 FQGNSA. The CDR3 loop is CASSSRGAEADTQYF. The CDR3 DNA reads TGTGCCAGCAGCTCGCGGGGGGCCGAGGCAGATACGCAGTATTTT.